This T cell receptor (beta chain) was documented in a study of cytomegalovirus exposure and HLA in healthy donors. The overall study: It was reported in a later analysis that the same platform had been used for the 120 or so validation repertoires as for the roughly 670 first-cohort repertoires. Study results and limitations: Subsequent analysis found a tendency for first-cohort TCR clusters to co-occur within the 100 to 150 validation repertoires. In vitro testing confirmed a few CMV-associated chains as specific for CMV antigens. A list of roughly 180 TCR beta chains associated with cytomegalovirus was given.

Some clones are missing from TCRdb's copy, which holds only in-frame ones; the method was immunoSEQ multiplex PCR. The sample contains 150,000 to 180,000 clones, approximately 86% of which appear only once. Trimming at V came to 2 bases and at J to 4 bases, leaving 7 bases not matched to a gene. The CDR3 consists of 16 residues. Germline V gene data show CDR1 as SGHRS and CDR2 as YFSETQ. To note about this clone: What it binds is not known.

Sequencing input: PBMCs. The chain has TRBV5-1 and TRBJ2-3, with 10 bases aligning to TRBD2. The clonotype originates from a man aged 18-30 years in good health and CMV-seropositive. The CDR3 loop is CASSFKERGGSDTQYF. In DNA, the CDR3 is TGCGCCAGCAGCTTTAAGGAGCGGGGGGGCTCAGATACGCAGTATTTT.